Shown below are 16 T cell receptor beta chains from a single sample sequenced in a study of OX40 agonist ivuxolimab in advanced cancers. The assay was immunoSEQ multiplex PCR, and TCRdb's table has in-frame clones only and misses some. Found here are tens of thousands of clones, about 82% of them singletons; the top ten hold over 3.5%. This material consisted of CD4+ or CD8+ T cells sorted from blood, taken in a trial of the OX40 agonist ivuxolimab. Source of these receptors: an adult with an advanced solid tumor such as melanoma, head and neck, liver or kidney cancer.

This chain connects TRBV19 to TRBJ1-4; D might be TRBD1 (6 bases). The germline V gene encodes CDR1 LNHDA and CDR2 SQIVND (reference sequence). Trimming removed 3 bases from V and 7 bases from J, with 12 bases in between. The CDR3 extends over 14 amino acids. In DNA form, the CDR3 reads TGTGCCAGTAGTATCCGGGGGCAATTTGAAAAACTGTTTTTT. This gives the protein CASSIRGQFEKLFF.

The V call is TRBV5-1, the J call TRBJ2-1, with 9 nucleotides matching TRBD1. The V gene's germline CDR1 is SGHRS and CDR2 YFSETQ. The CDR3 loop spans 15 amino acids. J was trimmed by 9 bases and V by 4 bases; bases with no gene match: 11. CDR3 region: CASSGWDRVSSEQFF. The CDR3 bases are TGCGCCAGCAGCGGCTGGGACAGGGTTTCGAGTGAGCAGTTCTTC.

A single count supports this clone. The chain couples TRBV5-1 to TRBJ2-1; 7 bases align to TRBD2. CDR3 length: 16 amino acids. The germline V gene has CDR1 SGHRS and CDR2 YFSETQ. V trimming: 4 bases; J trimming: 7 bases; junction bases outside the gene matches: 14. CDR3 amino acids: CASSRIPQAGGNEQFF. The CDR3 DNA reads TGCGCCAGCAGCAGGATCCCACAGGCCGGGGGGAATGAGCAGTTCTTC.

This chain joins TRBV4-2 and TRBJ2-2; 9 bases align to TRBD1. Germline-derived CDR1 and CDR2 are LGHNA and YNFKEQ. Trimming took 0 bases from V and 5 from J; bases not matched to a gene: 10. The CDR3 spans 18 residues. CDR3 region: CASSQDREGTGKTGELFF. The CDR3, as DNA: TGTGCCAGCAGCCAAGATCGCGAGGGGACAGGGAAAACCGGGGAGCTGTTTTTT.

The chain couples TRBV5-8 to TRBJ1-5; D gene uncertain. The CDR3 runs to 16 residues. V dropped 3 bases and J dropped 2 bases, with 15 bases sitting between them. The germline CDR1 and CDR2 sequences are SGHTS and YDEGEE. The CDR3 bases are TGTGCCAGCAGCTGGACGGACTTTTGGGGCAATCAGCCCCAGCATTTT. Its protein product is CASSWTDFWGNQPQHF.

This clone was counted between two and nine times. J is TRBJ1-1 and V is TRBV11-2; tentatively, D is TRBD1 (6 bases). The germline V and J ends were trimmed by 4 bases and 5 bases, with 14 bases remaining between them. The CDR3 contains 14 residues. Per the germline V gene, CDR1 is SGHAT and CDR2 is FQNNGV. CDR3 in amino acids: CASSSEQGRTEAFF. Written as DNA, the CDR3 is TGTGCCAGCAGCTCCGAACAGGGAAGGACTGAAGCTTTCTTT. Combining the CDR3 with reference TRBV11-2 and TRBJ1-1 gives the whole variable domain EAGVAQSPRYKIIEKRQSVAFWCNPISGHATLYWYQQILGQGPKLLIQFQNNGVVDDSQLPKDRFSAERLKGVDSTLKIQPAKLEDSAVYLCASSSEQGRTEAFFGQGTRLTVV.

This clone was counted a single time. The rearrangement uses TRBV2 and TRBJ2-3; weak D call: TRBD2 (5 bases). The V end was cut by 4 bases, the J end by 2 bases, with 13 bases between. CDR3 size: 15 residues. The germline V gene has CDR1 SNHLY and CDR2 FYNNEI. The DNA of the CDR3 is TGTGCCAGCAGTGCCTACGGGGTGATCACAGATACGCAGTATTTT. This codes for CASSAYGVITDTQYF.

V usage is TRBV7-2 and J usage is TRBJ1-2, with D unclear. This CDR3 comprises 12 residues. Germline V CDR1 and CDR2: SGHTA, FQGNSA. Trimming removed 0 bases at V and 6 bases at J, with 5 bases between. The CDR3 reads CASSLARDGYTF. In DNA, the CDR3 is TGTGCCAGCAGCTTAGCGCGGGATGGCTACACCTTC.

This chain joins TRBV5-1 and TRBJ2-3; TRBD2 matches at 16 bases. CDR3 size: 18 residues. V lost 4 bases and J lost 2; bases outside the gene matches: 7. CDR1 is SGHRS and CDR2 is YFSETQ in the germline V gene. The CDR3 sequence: CASSAGTSGGAVTDTQYF. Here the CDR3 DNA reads TGCGCCAGCAGCGCCGGGACTAGCGGGGGGGCCGTCACAGATACGCAGTATTTT.

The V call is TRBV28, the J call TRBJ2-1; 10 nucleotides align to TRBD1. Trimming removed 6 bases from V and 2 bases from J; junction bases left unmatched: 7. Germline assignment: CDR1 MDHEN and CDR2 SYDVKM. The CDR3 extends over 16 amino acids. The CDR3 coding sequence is TGTGCCAGCAGCACCAGGGACAGGGGAACCTACAATGAGCAGTTCTTC. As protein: CASSTRDRGTYNEQFF.

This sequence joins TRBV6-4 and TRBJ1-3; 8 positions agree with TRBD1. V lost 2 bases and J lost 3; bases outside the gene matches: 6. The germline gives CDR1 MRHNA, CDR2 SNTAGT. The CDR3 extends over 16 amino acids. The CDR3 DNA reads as TGTGCCAGCAGTGACGCCGGACAGGGCTTTGGAAACACCATATATTTT. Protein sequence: CASSDAGQGFGNTIYF.

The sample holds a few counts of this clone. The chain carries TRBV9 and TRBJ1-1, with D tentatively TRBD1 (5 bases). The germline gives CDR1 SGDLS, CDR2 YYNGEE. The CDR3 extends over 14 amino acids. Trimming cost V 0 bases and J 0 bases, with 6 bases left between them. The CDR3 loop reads CASSVEGVNTEAFF. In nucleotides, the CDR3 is TGTGCCAGCAGCGTAGAAGGGGTGAACACTGAAGCTTTCTTT. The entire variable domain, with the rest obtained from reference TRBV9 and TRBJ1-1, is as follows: DSGVTQTPKHLITATGQRVTLRCSPRSGDLSVYWYQQSLDQGLQFLIQYYNGEERAKGNILERFSAQQFPDLHSELNLSSLELGDSALYFCASSVEGVNTEAFFGQGTRLTVV.

The DNA for the CDR3 is TGTGCCAGCAGCACCGGGACTAGGCCCGAGCAGTACTTC. Protein sequence: CASSTGTRPEQYF. V usage is TRBV5-6 and J usage is TRBJ2-7; TRBD2 matches at 8 bases. This CDR3 comprises 13 residues. V shed 4 bases and J 6 bases; nucleotides not matched to a gene: 6. CDR1 is SGHDT and CDR2 is YYEEEE in the germline V gene.

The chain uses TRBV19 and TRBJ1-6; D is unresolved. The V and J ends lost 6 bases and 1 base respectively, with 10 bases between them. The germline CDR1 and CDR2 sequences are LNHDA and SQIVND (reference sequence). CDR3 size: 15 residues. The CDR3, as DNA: TGTGCCAGTAGACTCGGGGTGTCCTATAATTCACCCCTCCACTTT. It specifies CASRLGVSYNSPLHF.

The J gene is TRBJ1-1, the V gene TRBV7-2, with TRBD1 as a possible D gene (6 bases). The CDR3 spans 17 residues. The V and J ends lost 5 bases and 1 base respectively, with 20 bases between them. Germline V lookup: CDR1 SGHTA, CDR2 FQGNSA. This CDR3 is CASSIRTGRSENTEAFF. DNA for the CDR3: TGTGCCAGCAGCATACGAACAGGGAGAAGCGAGAACACTGAAGCTTTCTTT. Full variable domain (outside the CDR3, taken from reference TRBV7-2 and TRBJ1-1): GAGVSQSPSNKVTEKGKDVELRCDPISGHTALYWYRQSLGQGLEFLIYFQGNSAPDKSGLPSDRFSAERTGGSVSTLTIQRTQQEDSAVYLCASSIRTGRSENTEAFFGQGTRLTVV.

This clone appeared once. CDR3 DNA sequence: TGTGCCAGTAGTATATGGCGGGGGCCCTACGAGCAGTACTTC. Protein product: CASSIWRGPYEQYF. This rearrangement joins TRBV19 to TRBJ2-7, with D tentatively TRBD2 (7 bases). The CDR3 runs 14 residues. V was clipped by 2 bases and J by 2 bases, with 10 bases between them. Germline lookup yields CDR1 LNHDA and CDR2 SQIVND (reference sequence).